The next 2 T cell receptor beta chains were all read from a single sample in a study of T cell changes during pregnancy in multiple sclerosis. The assay was immunoSEQ multiplex PCR, and TCRdb's table has in-frame clones only and misses some. The sample consists of 36,000 or so clones, more than 75% of them appearing once. The input for sequencing was CD4+ T cells from peripheral blood mononuclear cells, taken in the first trimester of pregnancy. The receptors were sampled from a female donor with multiple sclerosis, enrolled in a pregnancy study.

The chain has TRBV4-1 and TRBJ1-2; D perhaps matches TRBD1 (5 bases). CDR3 length: 14 residues. CDR1 and CDR2 from the germline V gene are MGHRA and YSYEKL. V dropped 1 base and J dropped 3 bases, with 9 bases sitting between them. The chain's CDR3 is CASSQAAGYYGYTF. DNA for the CDR3: TGCGCCAGCAGCCAAGCGGCAGGGTACTATGGCTACACCTTC.

V gene TRBV5-5 combines with J gene TRBJ1-1; D is unresolved. Trimming removed 7 bases from V and 0 bases from J, with 7 bases in between. Germline V lookup: CDR1 SGHKS, CDR2 YYEKEE (reference sequence). This CDR3 contains 12 residues. This CDR3 reads CASSLMNTEAFF. CDR3 bases: TGTGCCAGCTCCCTTATGAACACTGAAGCTTTCTTT.